These T cell receptor beta chains were read from a single sample in a study of blood T cell repertoires in COVID-19. Method: immunoSEQ multiplex PCR; TCRdb's copy keeps in-frame clones and lacks some. Of under 250,000 clones listed, about 80% are singletons. Material for sequencing was peripheral blood. Receptors originate from a middle-aged woman with active or convalescent COVID-19. The CDR3 runs from the conserved cysteine through the conserved F or W. A D gene is named only where the DNA matches it firmly. Only part of the rows carry a size: once, few, many, or a class if the clone is expanded.

j_call: TRBJ2-7
d_call: TRBD1
v_call: TRBV5-4
clone_size: NA
cdr3_aa: CASSFPGQSSYEQYF
cdr3_nt: TGTGCCAGCAGCTTCCCGGGACAGAGCTCCTACGAGCAGTACTTC

j_call: TRBJ1-6
d_call: NA
v_call: TRBV27
clone_size: NA
cdr3_aa: CASAEGGSPLHF
cdr3_nt: TGTGCCAGCGCAGAAGGCGGCTCACCCCTCCACTTT

j_call: TRBJ2-5
d_call: NA
v_call: TRBV5-1
clone_size: NA
cdr3_aa: CASSLGGYQETQYF
cdr3_nt: TGCGCCAGCAGCTTGGGCGGGTACCAAGAGACCCAGTACTTC

j_call: TRBJ1-6
d_call: NA
v_call: TRBV5-6
clone_size: NA
cdr3_aa: CASSLAGGQKNSPLHF
cdr3_nt: TGTGCCAGCAGCTTGGCCGGAGGACAGAAAAATTCACCCCTCCACTTT

j_call: TRBJ1-1
d_call: TRBD1
v_call: TRBV6-5
clone_size: NA
cdr3_aa: CASRTQGTEAFF
cdr3_nt: TGTGCCAGCAGGACACAGGGGACTGAAGCTTTCTTT

j_call: TRBJ2-2
d_call: TRBD1
v_call: TRBV10-3
clone_size: NA
cdr3_aa: CAIRGQGGTGELFF
cdr3_nt: TGTGCCATCAGGGGACAGGGAGGCACCGGGGAGCTGTTTTTT

j_call: TRBJ1-2
d_call: NA
v_call: TRBV5-1
clone_size: NA
cdr3_aa: CASSLEGQGYGYTF
cdr3_nt: TGCGCCAGCAGCTTGGAAGGGCAGGGCTATGGCTACACCTTC

j_call: TRBJ1-5
d_call: NA
v_call: TRBV2
clone_size: few
cdr3_aa: CASSEEALSNQPQHF
cdr3_nt: TGTGCCAGCAGTGAAGAAGCCCTTAGCAATCAGCCCCAGCATTTT

j_call: TRBJ2-1
d_call: TRBD2
v_call: TRBV6-5
clone_size: few
cdr3_aa: CASRLLAGGSNEQFF
cdr3_nt: TGTGCCAGCAGGCTACTAGCGGGAGGGTCCAATGAGCAGTTCTTC

j_call: TRBJ2-7
d_call: TRBD2
v_call: TRBV28
clone_size: NA
cdr3_aa: CASLTSGGEQYF
cdr3_nt: TGTGCCAGCCTGACTAGCGGAGGCGAGCAGTACTTC

j_call: TRBJ1-1
d_call: NA
v_call: TRBV20-1
clone_size: NA
cdr3_aa: CSARERMAFF
cdr3_nt: TGCAGTGCTAGAGAGCGTATGGCTTTCTTT

j_call: TRBJ1-1
d_call: TRBD1
v_call: TRBV29-1
clone_size: NA
cdr3_aa: CSVGKMTGGNTEAFF
cdr3_nt: TGCAGCGTTGGTAAGATGACAGGGGGGAACACTGAAGCTTTCTTT

j_call: TRBJ2-4
d_call: TRBD2
v_call: TRBV3-1/TRBV3-2
clone_size: NA
cdr3_aa: CASSQRVAGTSGSVAKNIQYF
cdr3_nt: TGTGCCAGCAGCCAAAGGGTGGCCGGGACTAGCGGGAGTGTCGCCAAAAACATTCAGTACTTC

j_call: TRBJ2-5
d_call: NA
v_call: TRBV7-9
clone_size: NA
cdr3_aa: CASSPTAGSLETQYF
cdr3_nt: TGTGCCAGCAGCCCAACGGCGGGGTCCTTGGAGACCCAGTACTTC

j_call: TRBJ2-6
d_call: NA
v_call: TRBV27
clone_size: NA
cdr3_aa: CASRGGQAPRWANVLTF
cdr3_nt: TGTGCCAGCAGGGGAGGACAGGCCCCCCGCTGGGCCAACGTCCTGACTTTC

j_call: TRBJ2-2
d_call: TRBD2
v_call: TRBV29-1
clone_size: NA
cdr3_aa: CSPGTSGNTGELFF
cdr3_nt: TGCAGCCCGGGGACTAGCGGGAACACCGGGGAGCTGTTTTTT

j_call: TRBJ1-2
d_call: NA
v_call: TRBV4-1
clone_size: NA
cdr3_aa: CASSRGRNYGYTF
cdr3_nt: TGCGCCAGCAGCAGGGGCCGTAACTATGGCTACACCTTC

j_call: TRBJ1-1
d_call: NA
v_call: TRBV6-5
clone_size: NA
cdr3_aa: CASTPQGPGTEAFF
cdr3_nt: TGTGCCAGCACCCCGCAGGGCCCGGGCACTGAAGCTTTCTTT

j_call: TRBJ1-5
d_call: NA
v_call: TRBV7-3
clone_size: NA
cdr3_aa: CASRITDSFLSAQHF
cdr3_nt: TGTGCCAGCAGGATAACGGACAGTTTTTTGTCGGCCCAGCATTTT

j_call: TRBJ2-6
d_call: TRBD1
v_call: TRBV5-4
clone_size: NA
cdr3_aa: CASSPGQGATGANVLTF
cdr3_nt: TGTGCCAGCAGCCCGGGACAGGGGGCGACTGGGGCCAACGTCCTGACTTTC

j_call: TRBJ2-7
d_call: NA
v_call: TRBV30
clone_size: NA
cdr3_aa: CAWDTGTREQYF
cdr3_nt: TGTGCCTGGGACACAGGGACCCGCGAGCAGTACTTC

j_call: TRBJ1-1
d_call: NA
v_call: TRBV4-2
clone_size: NA
cdr3_aa: CASSEGGYMNTEAFF
cdr3_nt: TGTGCCAGCAGCGAAGGAGGGTATATGAACACTGAAGCTTTCTTT

j_call: TRBJ1-4
d_call: NA
v_call: TRBV2
clone_size: NA
cdr3_aa: CASKADRENEKLFF
cdr3_nt: TGTGCCAGCAAGGCGGACAGAGAAAATGAAAAACTGTTTTTT

j_call: TRBJ1-2
d_call: NA
v_call: TRBV7-5
clone_size: NA
cdr3_aa: CARSPPIGAGTYGYTF
cdr3_nt: TGTGCCAGAAGCCCCCCGATAGGGGCTGGGACTTATGGCTACACCTTC

j_call: TRBJ2-5
d_call: TRBD2
v_call: TRBV5-1
clone_size: NA
cdr3_aa: CASSITSGVQETQYF
cdr3_nt: TGCGCCAGCAGCATTACTAGCGGAGTACAAGAGACCCAGTACTTC

j_call: TRBJ1-1
d_call: TRBD1
v_call: TRBV30
clone_size: NA
cdr3_aa: CAWSLQGVSEAFF
cdr3_nt: TGTGCCTGGAGTTTACAGGGGGTCTCTGAAGCTTTCTTT

j_call: TRBJ2-1
d_call: TRBD2
v_call: TRBV5-1
clone_size: NA
cdr3_aa: CASTWDSGTSGYNEQFF
cdr3_nt: TGCGCCAGTACCTGGGACAGCGGGACTAGCGGCTACAATGAGCAGTTCTTC

j_call: TRBJ2-7
d_call: NA
v_call: TRBV6-2/TRBV6-3
clone_size: NA
cdr3_aa: CASSYPTQGSYEQYF
cdr3_nt: TGTGCCAGCAGTTACCCTACCCAGGGAAGCTACGAGCAGTACTTC

j_call: TRBJ1-5
d_call: NA
v_call: TRBV6-1
clone_size: NA
cdr3_aa: CASSEITGYKRPQHF
cdr3_nt: TGTGCCAGCAGTGAGATTACAGGGTATAAGAGGCCCCAGCATTTT

j_call: TRBJ2-1
d_call: NA
v_call: TRBV7-2
clone_size: NA
cdr3_aa: CASSRAGNEQFF
cdr3_nt: TGTGCCAGCAGCCGCGCAGGCAATGAGCAGTTCTTC